The T cell receptor beta chain described here comes from a study of T-cell memory formation after mild COVID-19 (dated by TCRdb to about 2021). Concerning the study at large: TCR sequence clusters from the two donors were largely donor specific. Longitudinal TCRalpha and TCRbeta repertoire sequencing tracked T-cell clones expanding and contracting after mild COVID-19 in a couple of donors. Two young, previously healthy adult volunteers made up the cohort, one male and one female. Broad study findings and their caveats: The study included only a couple of mild cases, and larger cohorts that include severe cases with pre-infection samples were judged to be necessary. SARS-CoV-2 specificity of the second-wave clones peaking on day 37 was not confirmed. From day 15 to 85, contracting clones showed balanced CD4/CD8 phenotypes, whereas a second wave of clones that expanded from day 15 to 37 leaned towards CD4+. Some responding clones were detected in pre-infection memory, which suggested that pre-existing cross-reactive memory T cells had joined the SARS-CoV-2 response. Contracting CD4+ clones were located mainly in the CM and EM memory subsets, whereas CD8+ clones were found to be enriched in EMRA.

Remarks on this clonotype: This receptor's antigen is unknown. Given the absence of the conserved phenylalanine or tryptophan at the CDR3 end, a read error is likely. Because the CDR3's place on the DNA is in doubt, the DNA is left out and the CDR3 is given as listed by TCRdb.

TCRdb lists the instrument as Illumina NovaSeq 6000. TCRalpha and TCRbeta cDNA libraries were built by 5'RACE with constant-segment primers, adding sample barcodes and unique molecular identifiers. RNA was extracted from every sample with Trizol reagent. Libraries were amplified in two PCR steps, with a second sample barcode and Illumina TruSeq adapters added in the second step. Sequencing of libraries was performed on an Illumina NovaSeq with 2 x 150 bp paired-end reads. From the authors' description of their analysis: Demultiplexing of reads and collapsing into UMI-guided consensus sequences were performed with migec v1.2.7. With mixcr v2.1.11, UMI consensuses were aligned to TRA and TRB V and J templates and assembled into clonotypes. Clonotypes were classified as expanded or contracted when called significant by both edgeR and NoisET, with noise models trained on biological replicates. For edgeR calls, a false discovery rate-adjusted p below 0.01 and a log2 fold-change threshold of 1 were applied. As an exploratory analysis of dynamics, max-normalized trajectories of the 1000 most abundant clonotypes were examined by PCA with hierarchical clustering. Separately sequenced CD4+ and CD8+ repertoires were used to assign the CD4 or CD8 phenotype of responding clones. TCRdb reworked the public reads: Q25 trimming with fastp, MiXCR clone assembly, productive beta chains retained. For every CDR3 protein sequence, its rows merge into one entry that carries the most common genes and DNA. V and J calls and clone size were set by TCRdb, not the authors. The sample records under 650,000 distinct CDR3 sequences, more than 15% of which are singletons. The ten top clones hold 12% of the sample.

Ficoll-Paque density gradient centrifugation was used to isolate PBMCs. The TCR was taken from an adult woman who had mild COVID-19 (a few samples of this study predate the infection). The sample titles of this study are shuffled in the database, so cell type and time point are left out; the donor was told from shared clones. The sample comprised PBMCs or a T cell subset sorted from them (not recorded which).

The encoded CDR3 is CASSGTADLYS. The chain is assembled from TRBV6-1 and TRBJ1-1. The length of the CDR3 is 11 amino acids, counting both ends. The germline V gene encodes CDR1 MNHNS and CDR2 SASEGT.